This entry lists 10 T cell receptor beta chains sequenced from one sample in a study of tumor and adjacent non-tumor tissue in lung cancer. The template was RNA from unsorted bulk tissue. This non-tumor lung sample came from over 3 cm beyond the tumor edge. The library came from three nested PCR rounds adapted from ARM-PCR protocols. One entry per CDR3 protein results from TCRdb running MiXCR on the multiplex PCR reads. The sample holds about 98,000 distinct CDR3 sequences, about 80% seen once. Sequenced material: distant non-tumor lung tissue. The receptors shown here come from a man between 60 and 75 years old with small cell lung cancer.

A note on this clonotype: A read error may account for a junction end that differs from germline. J is TRBJ2-1 and V is TRBV6-5, with D maybe TRBD2 (5 bases). CDR3 length: 16 amino acids. CDR1 is MNHEY and CDR2 is SVGAGI in the germline V gene. CDR3 in amino acids: CPTSKASGIDYNEQFF. The CDR3 DNA follows: TGTCCCACCTCTAAGGCAAGTGGGATCGACTACAATGAGCAGTTTTTC.

This clonotype occurred a few times. An end of the junction differs from the germline gene, which may be a read error. The V and J genes are TRBV4-2 and TRBJ2-3; D might be TRBD1 or TRBD2, each matching 5 bases. The CDR3 sequence is 15 residues long. The V gene's germline CDR1 is LGHNA and CDR2 YNFKEQ. The chain's CDR3 is CASSQDWGNQDTQYF. DNA of the CDR3: TGTGCTAGCAGCCAAGACTGGGGGAACCAAGATACGCAGTATTTT.

The chain combines TRBV29-1 with TRBJ2-7, with a weak D call TRBD2 (5 bases). The CDR3 extends over 15 amino acids. Germline V gene sequence: CDR1 SQVTM, CDR2 ANQGSEA. The CDR3 DNA sequence: TGTAGCGTTGAAAACGGATCCCCTGATCTCTACGAGCAGTACGTC. It yields the protein CSVENGSPDLYEQYV.

The gene calls are TRBV28 and TRBJ2-7, with TRBD1 as a possible D gene (7 bases). The CDR3 consists of 14 residues. V was trimmed by 5 bases and J by 4 bases, leaving 15 bases between them. The germline V gene has CDR1 MDHEN and CDR2 SYDVKM. The CDR3 region has the DNA TGTGCCAGCAGTGCTGGAGGGGGCAGGTACGAGCAGTACTTC. Residues: CASSAGGGRYEQYF.

The rearrangement uses TRBV11-2 and TRBJ2-1; maybe TRBD2 (5 bases). Trimming pared 1 base from V and 15 bases from J, leaving 25 bases between. The CDR3 has 16 residues. Germline CDR1 reads SGHAT; CDR2 reads FQNNGV. CDR3 residues: CASSLVGASSYNELFF. CDR3 nucleotide sequence: TGTGCCAGCAGCTTAGTGGGAGCGAGCTCCTACAATGAGTTGTTCTTC.

The sample holds a few counts of this clonotype. This may arise from a read error, as a much more abundant clone is one base away. CDR3 protein: CARSLGQPNTDTQYF. In DNA form, the CDR3 reads TGCGCCAGGAGCTTGGGACAGCCAAACACAGATACGCAGTATTTT. This chain joins TRBV5-1 and TRBJ2-3; TRBD1 matches at 7 bases. Germline values: CDR1 SGHRS, CDR2 YFSETQ. The CDR3 is 15 amino acids.

With respect to this clonotype: As the CDR3 is not closed by the conserved phenylalanine or tryptophan, this likely results from a read error. The CDR3 sequence is CSVERDSNNEQFI. CDR3 bases: TGCAGCGTTGAACGCGACTCCAATAATGAGCAGTTCATC. The rearrangement uses TRBV29-1 and TRBJ2-1; D is undetermined. Between the trimmed V and J ends, which lost 2 bases and 7 bases, there was a span of 12 bases. The CDR3 spans 13 residues. CDR1 and CDR2 (germline): SQVTM, ANQGSEA.

This clonotype is termed medium-sized. The chain couples TRBV11-2 to TRBJ2-7; 7 positions match TRBD1. This CDR3 is 14 amino acids long. Looked up from germline, CDR1 is SGHAT and CDR2 is FQNNGV. V dropped 7 bases and J dropped 2; count of bases not matched to a gene: 8. The CDR3 region is CASNTGQATYEQYF. The CDR3 DNA follows: TGTGCCAGCAACACAGGACAGGCGACCTACGAGCAGTACTTC.

Of note for this clonotype: A read error may be the cause here, since a much bigger clone is one base away. Lacking the conserved final phenylalanine or tryptophan, this CDR3 likely reflects a read error. This chain uses TRBV20-1 with TRBJ2-3; TRBD2 is a possible D gene (5 bases). V dropped 1 base and J dropped 4 bases, with 18 bases sitting between them. The CDR3 runs to 16 residues. Germline V CDR1 and CDR2: DFQATT, SNEGSKA (reference sequence). The CDR3 region has the DNA TGCAGTGCTAGAGCGTCACTAGGAGGAGGCTCAGATACGCAGTATTAT. It translates to CSARASLGGGSDTQYY.

About this clonotype itself: Compared with germline, one end of the junction differs, possibly owing to a read error. The gene calls are TRBV4-2 and TRBJ2-2, with a possible D match to TRBD1 (6 bases). The length of the CDR3 is 16 residues. The germline V gene encodes CDR1 LGHNA and CDR2 YNFKEQ. CDR3 nucleotides: TGTACCAGCAATCAAGATCTGGGGGCCAACACCGGGGAACTGTTTTTT. Its translation: CTSNQDLGANTGELFF.